This T cell receptor beta chain comes out of a study of read filtering for tumor transcriptome and immune sequencing. Study information: After DNase treatment, RNA was made into whole-transcriptome libraries.

The table lists this clonotype with a few counts. The V end was cut by 0 bases, the J end by 6 bases, with 4 bases between. Looked up from germline, CDR1 is SGHNT and CDR2 is YYREEE (reference sequence). This CDR3 comprises 11 residues. Molecular barcoded adaptors covering alpha/delta and beta/gamma chains were used on approximately 400 ng RNA. A single record per CDR3 protein comes from TCRdb applying MiXCR to the reads. Of tens of thousands of distinct CDR3 sequences listed, approximately 12% are singletons. The chain employs TRBV5-4 and TRBJ2-7, with D hard to call. This TCR derives from a donor aged 40 or over with multiple myeloma. Sequencing was carried out using a population of CD138-negative cells sorted from bone marrow. This CDR3 reads CASSLGTEQYF. The CDR3 nucleotides read TGTGCCAGCAGCTTGGGGACCGAGCAGTACTTC.